A selection of T cell receptor beta chains follows, all from one sample in a study of blood T cell repertoires in COVID-19. Sequencing was performed with immunoSEQ multiplex PCR; in TCRdb, only in-frame clones are kept and a portion is missing. Altogether about 94,000 clones are present, 70% to 90% being singletons, with the ten largest covering under 8%. The sequenced sample consisted of peripheral blood. The receptors originated from a human donor with acute or convalescent COVID-19. The donor label of this sample is uncertain. The CDR3 runs from the conserved cysteine through the conserved F or W. A D gene is named only where the DNA matches it firmly. Clone size is not always given. Where it is, it says once, few, many or a class for expanded clones.

J	D	V	size	CDR3	DNA
TRBJ1-2	NA	TRBV7-3	NA	CASSLGFEGSPGYGYTF	TGTGCCAGCAGCTTAGGGTTTGAGGGCAGCCCGGGCTATGGCTACACCTTC
TRBJ2-2	NA	TRBV28	NA	CASSSRGTAGELFF	TGTGCCAGCAGTTCCAGGGGAACGGCCGGGGAGCTGTTTTTT
TRBJ2-7	NA	TRBV5-1	NA	CASSLGDRSYEQYF	TGCGCCAGCAGCTTGGGTGACAGATCCTACGAGCAGTACTTC
TRBJ1-2	TRBD1	TRBV6-1	NA	CAHGAEGAGGYTF	TGTGCCCATGGGGCGGAGGGGGCGGGCGGCTACACCTTC
TRBJ1-1	TRBD1	TRBV9	NA	CASSAEGAYTEAFF	TGTGCCAGCAGCGCCGAGGGGGCTTACACTGAAGCTTTCTTT
TRBJ1-1	TRBD1	TRBV3-1/TRBV3-2	NA	CASSQTGYTEAFF	TGTGCCAGCAGCCAGACAGGGTATACTGAAGCTTTCTTT
TRBJ2-7	TRBD1	TRBV5-1	NA	CASSQGANSYEQYF	TGCGCCAGCAGCCAGGGGGCCAACTCCTACGAGCAGTACTTC
TRBJ2-2	NA	TRBV19	NA	CASSIRAGSDTGELFF	TGTGCCAGTAGTATACGGGCAGGGTCGGACACCGGGGAGCTGTTTTTT
TRBJ2-3	NA	TRBV3-1/TRBV3-2	NA	CASSQASDNTDTQYF	TGTGCCAGCAGCCAAGCCAGTGATAACACAGATACGCAGTATTTT
TRBJ2-3	TRBD2	TRBV7-8	NA	CASSFLAGPTDTQYF	TGTGCCAGCAGCTTTCTAGCGGGGCCCACAGATACGCAGTATTTT
TRBJ2-2	NA	TRBV29-1	NA	CSVLQGTGELFF	TGCAGCGTCTTACAGGGAACCGGGGAGCTGTTTTTT
TRBJ1-1	NA	TRBV2	once	CASSLDTSRTEAFF	TGTGCCAGCAGTTTAGATACCTCGAGAACTGAAGCTTTCTTT
TRBJ2-7	NA	TRBV5-1	NA	CASSFLAEKNEQYF	TGCGCCAGCAGCTTTCTGGCGGAAAAGAACGAGCAGTACTTC
TRBJ2-1	TRBD1	TRBV6-5	NA	CASSLGPTGNNEQFF	TGTGCCAGCAGTCTGGGCCCGACAGGGAACAATGAGCAGTTCTTC
TRBJ2-1	TRBD2	TRBV7-3	once	CASSLPGTSGGNEQFF	TGTGCCAGCAGCTTACCGGGGACTAGCGGGGGCAATGAGCAGTTCTTC
TRBJ2-1	TRBD2	TRBV5-4	NA	CASSPTGGPENEQFF	TGTGCCAGCAGCCCTACGGGGGGGCCTGAAAATGAGCAGTTCTTC
TRBJ2-5	NA	TRBV14	NA	CASSYLWGPQETQYF	TGTGCCAGCAGCTACCTTTGGGGCCCCCAAGAGACCCAGTACTTC
TRBJ1-2	TRBD1	TRBV28	once	CASSLDRVENYGYTF	TGTGCCAGCAGTTTAGACAGGGTCGAAAACTATGGCTACACCTTC
TRBJ2-2	NA	TRBV2	NA	CASSTGTSNTGELFF	TGTGCCAGCAGTACCGGGACATCGAACACCGGGGAGCTGTTTTTT
TRBJ2-7	TRBD2	TRBV7-2	NA	CASSSGTSGVSYEQYF	TGTGCCAGCAGCTCAGGGACTAGCGGGGTTTCCTACGAGCAGTACTTC
TRBJ2-2	TRBD1	TRBV19	NA	CASSTDRGAGELFF	TGTGCCAGTAGTACCGACAGGGGGGCCGGGGAGCTGTTTTTT
TRBJ2-5	NA	TRBV5-4	NA	CASSSFVRSGETQYF	TGTGCCAGCAGCTCTTTTGTACGGTCGGGAGAGACCCAGTACTTC
TRBJ1-2	TRBD1	TRBV18	NA	CASSRGASGTGDDYGYTF	TGTGCCAGCTCACGGGGAGCATCTGGGACAGGGGACGACTATGGCTACACCTTC
TRBJ1-3	NA	TRBV21-1	NA	CASSKSTLSATDSRQAISGNTIYF	TGTGCCAGCAGCAAATCCACGCTTTCGGCGACGGATAGTCGACAGGCCATCTCTGGAAACACCATATATTTT
TRBJ2-7	NA	TRBV19	NA	CASSIGGTRGGEQYF	TGTGCCAGTAGTATCGGGGGTACGAGGGGAGGCGAGCAGTACTTC
TRBJ2-5	NA	TRBV11-1	NA	CASRGFGAGQETQYF	TGTGCCAGCAGGGGGTTTGGGGCCGGCCAAGAGACCCAGTACTTC
TRBJ1-5	TRBD1	TRBV3-1/TRBV3-2	NA	CASSPPDRGRQPQHF	TGTGCCAGCAGCCCTCCGGACAGGGGGCGGCAGCCCCAGCATTTT
TRBJ1-1	NA	TRBV30	NA	CAWSVSDPGREAFF	TGTGCCTGGAGTGTAAGTGACCCGGGGAGGGAAGCTTTCTTT
TRBJ2-7	NA	TRBV3-1/TRBV3-2	once	CASSPPGSSEQYF	TGTGCCAGCAGCCCTCCAGGTTCCTCCGAGCAGTACTTC
TRBJ2-1	NA	TRBV6-2/TRBV6-3	NA	CASSYFGGSYNEQFF	TGTGCCAGCAGTTACTTCGGGGGTTCCTACAATGAGCAGTTCTTC
TRBJ2-7	NA	TRBV12-3/TRBV12-4	once	CASSLTREAEQYF	TGTGCCAGCAGTTTAACCAGGGAGGCCGAGCAGTACTTC
TRBJ2-1	TRBD2	TRBV10-3	NA	CAISETSGGTYNEQFF	TGTGCCATCAGTGAGACTAGCGGGGGGACCTACAATGAGCAGTTCTTC
TRBJ2-7	NA	TRBV6-5	NA	CASRNLQQYF	TGTGCCAGCAGAAATCTTCAGCAGTACTTC
TRBJ2-3	TRBD2	TRBV7-3	NA	CASSPYSGATDTQYF	TGTGCCAGCAGCCCTTATAGCGGGGCCACAGATACGCAGTATTTT
TRBJ1-4	TRBD1	TRBV4-1	NA	CASSRPDRGFEKLFF	TGCGCCAGCAGCCGGCCGGACAGGGGTTTCGAAAAACTGTTTTTT
TRBJ2-2	NA	TRBV2	NA	CASSVGQNTGELFF	TGTGCCAGCAGTGTGGGACAGAACACCGGGGAGCTGTTTTTT
TRBJ2-7	TRBD1	TRBV28	NA	CASTSFPPGQGYEQYF	TGTGCCAGCACCAGTTTCCCTCCGGGACAGGGCTACGAGCAGTACTTC
TRBJ1-3	TRBD1	TRBV18	NA	CASSLSGTGNSGNTIYF	TGTGCCAGCTCACTTTCTGGGACAGGGAACTCTGGAAACACCATATATTTT
TRBJ1-1	NA	TRBV15	NA	CATSRGRGWEGAFF	TGTGCCACCAGCAGAGGTAGAGGGTGGGAAGGAGCTTTCTTT
TRBJ2-5	TRBD2	TRBV15	NA	CATSIGLASSQETQYF	TGTGCCACCAGCATAGGACTAGCCAGCTCCCAAGAGACCCAGTACTTC
TRBJ1-5	NA	TRBV15	NA	CATSQLGPGRRASNQPQHF	TGTGCCACGAGTCAACTAGGCCCAGGGCGGAGGGCTAGCAATCAGCCCCAGCATTTT
TRBJ1-5	NA	TRBV19	NA	CASSIDRSSNQPQHF	TGTGCCAGTAGTATAGATAGGAGTAGCAATCAGCCCCAGCATTTT
TRBJ2-3	TRBD2	TRBV5-1	NA	CASSLQAGGPADTQYF	TGCGCCAGCAGCTTGCAAGCGGGGGGGCCAGCAGATACGCAGTATTTT
TRBJ1-4	NA	TRBV19	NA	CASSGGGHGEKLFF	TGTGCCAGTAGTGGGGGGGGCCACGGAGAAAAACTGTTTTTT
TRBJ1-1	NA	TRBV7-9	few	CASSLSGYGGFEAFF	TGTGCCAGCAGCTTATCCGGATACGGGGGTTTTGAAGCTTTCTTT
TRBJ1-1	NA	TRBV7-8	NA	CASSAQQAKNTEAFF	TGTGCCAGCAGCGCACAACAGGCGAAGAACACTGAAGCTTTCTTT
TRBJ2-7	NA	TRBV7-3	NA	CASSPGGRPYEQYF	TGTGCCAGCAGCCCAGGGGGGAGACCCTACGAGCAGTACTTC
TRBJ1-6	NA	TRBV5-5	NA	CASSRQFRNSPLHF	TGTGCCAGCAGCCGACAGTTCCGCAATTCACCCCTCCACTTT
TRBJ2-1	NA	TRBV6-4	NA	CASSRSIGGGLNEQFF	TGTGCCAGCAGTCGATCCATAGGGGGGGGGCTGAATGAGCAGTTCTTC
TRBJ1-6	NA	TRBV3-1/TRBV3-2	NA	CASSQDGRGNSPLHF	TGTGCCAGCAGCCAAGACGGCAGGGGTAATTCACCCCTCCACTTT
TRBJ2-2	TRBD2	TRBV6-2/TRBV6-3	NA	CASSLPSGGAKTGELFF	TGTGCCAGCAGTTTGCCTAGCGGGGGGGCAAAAACCGGGGAGCTGTTTTTT